One and the same sample provided the 21 T cell receptor beta chains below, sequenced in a study of blood T cell repertoires in COVID-19. Some clones are missing from TCRdb's copy, which holds only in-frame ones; the method was immunoSEQ multiplex PCR. This sample yields fewer than 90,000 clones, of which 70% to 90% are seen a single time; approximately 1.9% belongs to the top ten. Sample: peripheral blood. The origin of the receptors is a woman of 80 years or more with active or convalescent COVID-19.

The chain uses TRBV5-1 and TRBJ2-7; 12 bases line up with TRBD1. The junction had 10 bases not matched to a gene; V was cut back by 6 bases and J by 0 bases. This CDR3 region has 17 residues. Per the germline V gene, CDR1 is SGHRS and CDR2 is YFSETQ. CDR3 DNA sequence: TGCGCCAGCACAGGCCGGGACAGGGGGCAGAGCTCCTACGAGCAGTACTTC. As protein: CASTGRDRGQSSYEQYF.

This chain uses TRBV19 with TRBJ1-2, with D maybe TRBD1 (5 bases). This CDR3 comprises 15 residues. Trimming removed 4 bases from V and 7 bases from J, with 19 bases in between. The germline gives CDR1 LNHDA, CDR2 SQIVND (reference sequence). The CDR3 here is CASSKRARESGGYTF. The DNA of the CDR3 is TGTGCCAGTAGTAAACGGGCCAGGGAATCGGGTGGCTACACCTTC.

The chain combines TRBV29-1 with TRBJ1-1, with 9 bases that match TRBD1. Germline trimming cut 4 bases from V and 3 bases from J; bases unmatched to any gene: 0. The CDR3 is 12 residues long. Germline loops: CDR1 SQVTM, CDR2 ANQGSEA. CDR3 sequence (DNA): TGCAGCGTTGGGACAGGGGACACTGAAGCTTTCTTT. The encoded protein is CSVGTGDTEAFF.

The rearrangement joins TRBV2 to TRBJ2-3, with D possibly TRBD2 on 6 matching bases. Between the trimmed V and J ends, which lost 9 bases and 0 bases, there was a span of 16 bases. Germline values: CDR1 SNHLY, CDR2 FYNNEI. This CDR3 is built from 15 residues. The CDR3 DNA reads TGTGCCAGGTCCCTCGTAGCGGTTAGCACAGATACGCAGTATTTT. Its protein is CARSLVAVSTDTQYF. The whole variable domain, filled in from reference TRBV2 and TRBJ2-3, reads EPEVTQTPSHQVTQMGQEVILRCVPISNHLYFYWYRQILGQKVEFLVSFYNNEISEKSEIFDDQFSVERPDGSNFTLKIRSTKLEDSAMYFCARSLVAVSTDTQYFGPGTRLTVL.

The rearrangement joins TRBV7-9 to TRBJ2-7; 8 nucleotides agree with TRBD1. The germline CDR1 and CDR2 sequences are SEHNR and FQNEAQ (reference sequence). The CDR3 runs 14 residues. V shed 3 bases, J shed 4 bases, and the junction held 5 bases outside the gene matches. This CDR3 is CASSLQGAGYEQYF. Here the CDR3 DNA reads TGTGCCAGCAGCTTGCAGGGGGCTGGGTACGAGCAGTACTTC.

The V call is TRBV5-1, the J call TRBJ1-2, with 8 nucleotides matching TRBD1. Germline CDR1 SGHRS, CDR2 YFSETQ. The junction had 5 bases not matched to a gene; V was cut back by 4 bases and J by 0 bases. This CDR3 comprises 15 residues. The CDR3 region has the DNA TGCGCCAGCAGCCCAGACAGGGGAGCTAACTATGGCTACACCTTC. Translating gives CASSPDRGANYGYTF.

The chain links TRBV19 to TRBJ2-1; 9 bases fit TRBD2. J lost 7 bases, V lost 6 bases, and 7 bases had no gene match. CDR1 and CDR2 from the germline V gene are LNHDA and SQIVND (reference sequence). The CDR3 covers 14 residues. In DNA, the CDR3 is TGTGCCAGTAGCGTCGCGGGAGGGGTGAATGAGCAGTTCTTC. Translated: CASSVAGGVNEQFF.

This clone was found once. The V and J genes are TRBV13 and TRBJ2-1, with D possibly matching TRBD2 (5 bases). The CDR3 length is 18 residues. Between the trimmed V and J ends, which lost 4 bases and 1 base, there was a span of 20 bases. CDR1 and CDR2 (germline): PRHDT, FYEKMQ (reference sequence). The chain's CDR3 is CASSYESRTLRSYNEQFF. The CDR3 region has the DNA TGTGCCAGCAGCTACGAGAGCAGGACTCTCCGTTCCTACAATGAGCAGTTCTTC.

The J gene is TRBJ1-1, the V gene TRBV10-1; tentatively, D is TRBD1 (5 bases). The V end lost 5 bases, the J end lost 1 base, and 8 bases lay between the germline ends. The CDR3 is made up of 13 amino acids. Germline lookup yields CDR1 WNHNN and CDR2 SYGVQD (reference sequence). The CDR3 DNA reads TGCGCCAGCAGTCAAGGGGAGAACACTGAAGCTTTCTTT. It codes for CASSQGENTEAFF.

The chain links TRBV3-1 (or the pseudogene TRBV3-2) to TRBJ1-2; D uncertain. Germline CDR1 is LGHDT and CDR2 is YNNKEL (reference sequence). Trimming took off 0 bases at V and 8 bases at J, with 13 bases between the two ends. The length of the CDR3 is 14 residues. DNA of the CDR3: TGTGCCAGCAGCCAAGATCTGGGCTCCTTAGGCTACACCTTC. It translates to CASSQDLGSLGYTF.

The V call is TRBV19, the J call TRBJ1-2; D perhaps matches TRBD1 (6 bases). The CDR3 is 14 amino acids. V lost 6 bases and J lost 8, with 19 bases in between. Germline values: CDR1 LNHDA, CDR2 SQIVND (reference sequence). The CDR3 region has the DNA TGTGCCAGTAGCCCTCCCCTGGGGGGGGCCGGCTACACCTTC. Translating it yields CASSPPLGGAGYTF.

J is TRBJ1-2 and V is TRBV12-3 or TRBV12-4, with D perhaps matching TRBD1 (5 bases). The CDR3 contains 13 residues. Trimming left V 4 bases short and J 7 bases short, with 13 bases between. The chain's CDR3 is CASSSPGLFGYTF. The CDR3 nucleotides are TGTGCCAGCAGTTCCCCAGGGCTCTTTGGCTACACCTTC.

J is TRBJ1-4 and V is TRBV6-5; no reliable D call. In germline, CDR1 is MNHEY, CDR2 SVGAGI. The CDR3 runs to 13 residues. Trimming cost V 5 bases and J 7 bases, with 11 bases left between them. The DNA for the CDR3 is TGTGCCAGCAGTCAAACCCGAGGTGAAAAACTGTTTTTT. As protein: CASSQTRGEKLFF.

In DNA, the CDR3 is TGCGCCAGCAGCTTGGGGGTGGCGGGGGACGGGCCCCAGCATTTT. This gives the protein CASSLGVAGDGPQHF. The gene calls are TRBV5-1 and TRBJ1-5, with D tentatively TRBD1 (5 bases). Germline V CDR1 and CDR2: SGHRS, YFSETQ. V was shortened by 0 bases and J by 9 bases, with 16 bases between the two germline ends. CDR3 length equals 15 residues.

The CDR3 nucleotides read TGTGCCAGCAGCTTAGCGGGAGGCACCCCGGGAGAGCAGTACTTC. Translated: CASSLAGGTPGEQYF. V is TRBV11-2 and J is TRBJ2-7, with TRBD2 matching 7 bases. The CDR3 runs 15 residues. Per the germline V gene, CDR1 is SGHAT and CDR2 is FQNNGV. Losses at the gene ends were 1 base for V and 7 bases for J; bases not matched to a gene: 10. The entire variable domain, with the rest obtained from reference TRBV11-2 and TRBJ2-7, is as follows: EAGVAQSPRYKIIEKRQSVAFWCNPISGHATLYWYQQILGQGPKLLIQFQNNGVVDDSQLPKDRFSAERLKGVDSTLKIQPAKLEDSAVYLCASSLAGGTPGEQYFGPGTRLTVT.

The chain has TRBV7-2 and TRBJ2-5; 11 nucleotides match TRBD1. The V gene end was trimmed by 5 bases and the J gene end by 5 bases; junction bases not matched to a gene: 4. Germline V gives CDR1 SGHTA, CDR2 FQGNSA. The CDR3 has 14 amino acids. The CDR3: CASSIGTGGETQYF. CDR3 sequence (DNA): TGTGCCAGCAGCATCGGGACAGGGGGGGAGACCCAGTACTTC.

V is TRBV2 and J is TRBJ2-2, with 12 bases matching TRBD1. CDR3 size: 15 residues. Trimming cost V 6 bases and J 7 bases; bases outside gene matches: 6. Germline V gene lookup returns CDR1 SNHLY and CDR2 FYNNEI. The CDR3: CASSVGQGAIGELFF. The CDR3 DNA is TGTGCCAGCAGCGTGGGACAGGGGGCAATCGGGGAGCTGTTTTTT.

This sequence joins TRBV15 and TRBJ2-3, with a weak D call TRBD1 (6 bases). V was shortened by 3 bases and J by 2 bases, with 18 bases between the two germline ends. Germline-derived CDR1 and CDR2 are LNHNV and YYDKDF (reference sequence). CDR3 size: 17 residues. CDR3 nucleotide sequence: TGTGCCACCAGCAGCCGGACAGAAGGTCCACACACAGATACGCAGTATTTT. Translated: CATSSRTEGPHTDTQYF.

The gene calls are TRBV6-5 and TRBJ2-5, with 9 bases matching TRBD2. V shed 6 bases, J shed 5 bases, and the junction held 7 bases outside the gene matches. Germline assignment: CDR1 MNHEY and CDR2 SVGAGI. The CDR3 covers 14 residues. CDR3 bases: TGTGCCAGCAGCCCCACTAGCGGGTGGGAGACCCAGTACTTC. Protein product: CASSPTSGWETQYF.

The chain couples TRBV7-2 to TRBJ2-7; no clear D. Trimming shortened V by 5 bases and J by 2 bases, and 7 bases separated the two germline ends. CDR1 SGHTA and CDR2 FQGNSA come from the germline V gene. The CDR3 contains 12 residues. The CDR3 DNA sequence: TGTGCCAGCAGCCGTCGTACCTACGAGCAGTACTTC. Translating it yields CASSRRTYEQYF. The full variable domain, in which reference TRBV7-2 and TRBJ2-7 provide the parts outside the CDR3, is GAGVSQSPSNKVTEKGKDVELRCDPISGHTALYWYRQSLGQGLEFLIYFQGNSAPDKSGLPSDRFSAERTGGSVSTLTIQRTQQEDSAVYLCASSRRTYEQYFGPGTRLTVT.

The DNA for the CDR3 is TGTGCCAGCAGTGACCTTGGAGCGGGGAACCCGAGGGAGCAGTACTTC. Residues: CASSDLGAGNPREQYF. This sequence joins TRBV6-1 and TRBJ2-7, with 7 bases identical to TRBD2. V shed 3 bases and J 7 bases; nucleotides not matched to a gene: 15. CDR3 size: 16 residues. Looked up from germline, CDR1 is MNHNS and CDR2 is SASEGT.